This passage covers 30 T cell receptor beta chains from one sample sequenced in a study of cytomegalovirus exposure and HLA in healthy donors. Clones were sequenced by immunoSEQ multiplex PCR, and TCRdb holds only the in-frame ones, with some missing. In the table there are some 140,000 clones, approximately 84% of which are singletons. Sequenced: PBMCs. The receptor set was obtained from a woman between 25 and 40 years old in good health and CMV-seronegative.

The chain uses TRBV30 and TRBJ2-3; TRBD1 aligns across 8 bases. The CDR3 is 13 amino acids. Trimming cost V 5 bases and J 0 bases; bases outside gene matches: 1. Germline V CDR1 and CDR2: GTSNPN, SVGIG (reference sequence). The CDR3 bases are TGTGCCTGGGGACAGGGAAGCACAGATACGCAGTATTTT. Translating it yields CAWGQGSTDTQYF.

The chain carries TRBV5-1 and TRBJ1-2; the match to TRBD1 covers 7 bases. Trimming removed 2 bases from V and 6 bases from J; junction bases left unmatched: 7. The CDR3 runs to 14 residues. Germline V gene sequence: CDR1 SGHRS, CDR2 YFSETQ. The CDR3, as DNA: TGCGCCAGCAGCTTCCTGGGACAGAGGAATGGCTACACCTTC. Translating it yields CASSFLGQRNGYTF.

The CDR3 loop reads CAWSQGKGANVLTF. The CDR3 region has the DNA TGTGCCTGGAGCCAGGGCAAGGGGGCCAACGTCCTGACTTTC. This chain uses TRBV30 with TRBJ2-6, with D perhaps TRBD1 (5 bases). The CDR3 is made up of 14 amino acids. V was pared by 3 bases and J by 4 bases, with 10 bases between. Germline lookup yields CDR1 GTSNPN and CDR2 SVGIG (reference sequence).

This clone was picked up one time. The chain is built from TRBV2 and TRBJ2-5; 9 bases match TRBD1. This CDR3 is built from 16 residues. CDR1 is SNHLY and CDR2 is FYNNEI in the germline V gene. V lost 5 bases to trimming and J lost 1 base; unmatched junction nucleotides: 8. The CDR3 is CASSPGTGRFQETQYF. The CDR3 nucleotides are TGTGCCAGCAGTCCCGGGACAGGGAGGTTCCAAGAGACCCAGTACTTC.

The chain joins TRBV5-4 to TRBJ1-1; TRBD1 agrees at 9 bases. The CDR3 is made up of 14 amino acids. Germline trimming cut 4 bases from V and 4 bases from J; bases unmatched to any gene: 5. The germline V gene has CDR1 SGHNT and CDR2 YYREEE (reference sequence). CDR3 sequence: CASSTDRGGTEAFF. CDR3 DNA sequence: TGTGCCAGCAGCACGGACAGGGGTGGCACTGAAGCTTTCTTT.

The chain joins TRBV11-3 to TRBJ1-1; no definite D call. This CDR3 is 14 amino acids long. Trimming shortened V by 1 base and J by 4 bases, and 10 bases separated the two germline ends. Germline V gene lookup returns CDR1 SGHNT and CDR2 YENEEA. CDR3 coding DNA: TGTGCCAGCAGCTTAGGAGGCGCGGGCACTGAAGCTTTCTTT. Translated: CASSLGGAGTEAFF.

The gene calls are TRBV4-1 and TRBJ1-6, with D perhaps TRBD1 (6 bases). Trimming took 6 bases from V and 7 from J, leaving 16 bases between them. This CDR3 region has 15 residues. The germline V gene has CDR1 MGHRA and CDR2 YSYEKL. The CDR3 loop is CASRAGRGLNSPLHF. The CDR3 nucleotides read TGCGCCAGCAGGGCGGGGCGGGGGCTAAATTCACCCCTCCACTTT.

The chain is built from TRBV2 and TRBJ1-1; D call uncertain. The CDR3 is 12 amino acids. V was trimmed by 7 bases and J by 11 bases, leaving 17 bases between them. The germline V gene encodes CDR1 SNHLY and CDR2 FYNNEI. This CDR3 is CASNERGWWAFF. The CDR3 nucleotides read TGTGCCAGCAATGAGAGAGGGTGGTGGGCTTTCTTT.

This chain links TRBV7-2 with TRBJ1-6; no clear D. The CDR3 is made up of 15 amino acids. Per the germline V gene, CDR1 is SGHTA and CDR2 is FQGNSA. V lost 5 bases and J 9 bases, leaving 17 bases between the germline ends. The CDR3 nucleotides are TGTGCCAGCAGCCGAAGAGGGCAATCGGGTTCACCCCTCCACTTT. Protein product: CASSRRGQSGSPLHF. Looking up the rest from reference TRBV7-2 and TRBJ1-6 gives the full variable domain: GAGVSQSPSNKVTEKGKDVELRCDPISGHTALYWYRQSLGQGLEFLIYFQGNSAPDKSGLPSDRFSAERTGGSVSTLTIQRTQQEDSAVYLCASSRRGQSGSPLHFGNGTRLTVT.

The chain links TRBV5-1 to TRBJ1-3, with D possibly TRBD1 on 6 matching bases. Between the trimmed V and J ends, which lost 1 base and 4 bases, there was a span of 9 bases. From germline, CDR1 is SGHRS and CDR2 YFSETQ. The CDR3 loop spans 14 amino acids. The DNA of the CDR3 is TGCGCCAGCAGCTTGACAGGGTCCGGAAACACCATATATTTT. The encoded protein is CASSLTGSGNTIYF.

The chain uses TRBV9 and TRBJ2-7, with TRBD2 identical over 13 bases. The ends lost 3 bases at V and 7 bases at J; junction bases unmatched: 4. Germline lookup yields CDR1 SGDLS and CDR2 YYNGEE. This CDR3 region has 14 residues. The CDR3, as DNA: TGTGCCAGCAGCGAAGGGACTAGCGGGGTAGAGCAGTACTTC. It translates to CASSEGTSGVEQYF.

The chain recombines TRBV18 with TRBJ2-7; TRBD1 might be the D (6 bases). This CDR3 comprises 16 residues. Germline V gene sequence: CDR1 KGHSH, CDR2 LQKENI. Between the trimmed V and J ends, which lost 0 bases and 1 base, there was a span of 13 bases. CDR3 loop: CASSPPRGTASYEQYF. The CDR3 nucleotides read TGTGCCAGCTCACCACCGAGGGGGACCGCATCCTACGAGCAGTACTTC.

This clone was detected only a few times. The rearrangement links TRBV6-4 to TRBJ2-3, with a possible D match to TRBD2 (6 bases). V lost 0 bases to trimming and J lost 6 bases, with 13 bases between them. Germline V gene data show CDR1 as MRHNA and CDR2 as SNTAGT. This CDR3 is built from 15 residues. CDR3 protein: CASSDSASGPDTQYF. CDR3 sequence (DNA): TGTGCCAGCAGTGACTCGGCAAGCGGGCCGGATACGCAGTATTTT.

This clone was seen just once. The chain carries TRBV7-9 and TRBJ1-2; 8 bases agree with TRBD1. The CDR3 length is 13 residues. V trimming: 4 bases; J trimming: 7 bases; junction bases outside the gene matches: 5. Germline V CDR1 and CDR2: SEHNR, FQNEAQ (reference sequence). CDR3 bases: TGTGCCAGCAGCTCGGACAGGGTCGGTGGCTACACCTTC. As protein: CASSSDRVGGYTF. The full variable domain, its missing parts supplied by reference TRBV7-9 and TRBJ1-2, is DTGVSQNPRHKITKRGQNVTFRCDPISEHNRLYWYRQTLGQGPEFLTYFQNEAQLEKSRLLSDRFSAERPKGSFSTLEIQRTEQGDSAMYLCASSSDRVGGYTFGSGTRLTVV.

The chain links TRBV18 to TRBJ2-7; D perhaps matches TRBD1 (6 bases). V gave up 3 bases and J gave up 2 bases, with 14 bases separating them. Germline V CDR1 and CDR2: KGHSH, LQKENI. CDR3 length: 15 residues. The CDR3: CASSPSGTSTYEQYF. CDR3 nucleotide sequence: TGTGCCAGCTCACCTTCCGGGACATCCACCTACGAGCAGTACTTC.

V gene TRBV18 combines with J gene TRBJ1-1; D is possibly TRBD1 (6 bases). Germline V gene data show CDR1 as KGHSH and CDR2 as LQKENI. This CDR3 comprises 17 residues. Trimming removed 0 bases at V and 4 bases at J, with 18 bases between. In DNA, the CDR3 is TGTGCCAGCTCACCACCCGTCAGGGCAGGGGTCGGCACTGAAGCTTTCTTT. This gives the protein CASSPPVRAGVGTEAFF.

This chain links TRBV11-1 with TRBJ1-2, with TRBD1 identical over 9 bases. The length of the CDR3 is 14 residues. V shed 4 bases and J 2 bases; nucleotides not matched to a gene: 2. CDR1 SGHAT and CDR2 FQDESV come from the germline V gene (reference sequence). CDR3 sequence (DNA): TGTGCCAGCAGCTCAGGACAGGGGAACTATGGCTACACCTTC. The encoded protein is CASSSGQGNYGYTF.

The chain is built from TRBV9 and TRBJ2-1, with 12 bases identical to TRBD2. The CDR3 is made up of 18 amino acids. Germline values: CDR1 SGDLS, CDR2 YYNGEE. Trimming took 4 bases from V and 0 from J; bases not matched to a gene: 8. The CDR3 protein is CASSPSGGVLSSYNEQFF. CDR3 coding DNA: TGTGCCAGCAGCCCTAGCGGGGGGGTCCTGAGCTCCTACAATGAGCAGTTCTTC.

The chain uses TRBV11-2 and TRBJ2-3; D uncertain. This CDR3 has 17 residues. Per germline, CDR1 SGHAT and CDR2 FQNNGV. Trimming took 0 bases from V and 0 from J, leaving 13 bases between them. CDR3 loop: CASSLDAVYSSTDTQYF. CDR3 sequence (DNA): TGTGCCAGCAGCTTAGATGCAGTTTATTCTAGCACAGATACGCAGTATTTT.

The rearrangement joins TRBV2 to TRBJ2-7, with 7 bases fitting TRBD1. The J segment lost 7 bases and the V segment lost 8 bases, leaving 5 bases of the junction unmatched. This CDR3 is 11 amino acids long. Per germline, CDR1 SNHLY and CDR2 FYNNEI. CDR3 DNA sequence: TGTGCCAGCTTACAGGGGCGGGAGCAGTACTTC. Translated, it gives CASLQGREQYF.

This chain connects TRBV5-1 to TRBJ2-7; 7 bases are a match to TRBD1. Germline V gene data show CDR1 as SGHRS and CDR2 as YFSETQ. The CDR3 consists of 13 residues. The ends lost 4 bases at V and 6 bases at J; junction bases unmatched: 7. The CDR3 loop is CASSPDRVGEQYF. The DNA of the CDR3 is TGCGCCAGCAGCCCCGACAGGGTGGGCGAGCAGTACTTC.

V is TRBV5-6 and J is TRBJ2-3; TRBD2 matches at 9 bases. The CDR3 is 17 amino acids. V lost 2 bases and J lost 7; bases outside the gene matches: 14. Germline-derived CDR1 and CDR2 are SGHDT and YYEEEE. The CDR3 loop reads CASSLRMPGLAQHTQYF. The CDR3 region has the DNA TGTGCCAGCAGCTTAAGAATGCCGGGACTAGCTCAACATACGCAGTATTTT. Drawing the rest from reference TRBV5-6 and TRBJ2-3, the complete variable domain is DAGVTQSPTHLIKTRGQQVTLRCSPKSGHDTVSWYQQALGQGPQFIFQYYEEEERQRGNFPDRFSGHQFPNYSSELNVNALLLGDSALYLCASSLRMPGLAQHTQYFGPGTRLTVL.

The chain links TRBV5-5 to TRBJ2-2; TRBD2 agrees at 11 bases. CDR1 is SGHKS and CDR2 is YYEKEE in the germline V gene (reference sequence). The J segment lost 8 bases and the V segment lost 5 bases, leaving 11 bases of the junction unmatched. This CDR3 has 16 residues. The CDR3 region has the DNA TGTGCCAGCAGACACCTAGCGGGGGGCCCCGCGGGGGAGCTGTTTTTT. Protein product: CASRHLAGGPAGELFF.

This chain uses TRBV5-1 with TRBJ1-4; D is unresolved. V was pared by 0 bases and J by 5 bases, with 5 bases between. Germline V gene sequence: CDR1 SGHRS, CDR2 YFSETQ. This CDR3 spans 13 amino acids. This CDR3 reads CASSLESNEKLFF. CDR3 DNA sequence: TGCGCCAGCAGCTTGGAGAGCAATGAAAAACTGTTTTTT.

The table lists this clone with a few counts. V is TRBV27 and J is TRBJ1-5; D ambiguous. V was clipped by 3 bases and J by 4 bases, with 10 bases between them. CDR1 is MNHEY and CDR2 is SMNVEV in the germline V gene (reference sequence). The CDR3 extends over 14 amino acids. CDR3 in amino acids: CASSLGRKNQPQHF. The CDR3 DNA sequence: TGTGCCAGCAGTTTGGGCCGTAAAAATCAGCCCCAGCATTTT.

A few counts support this clone. The chain links TRBV27 to TRBJ1-3; D gene ambiguous. CDR3 length: 14 amino acids. V lost 6 bases, J lost 0 bases, and 9 bases lay in between. Per the germline V gene, CDR1 is MNHEY and CDR2 is SMNVEV (reference sequence). CDR3 in DNA: TGTGCCAGCAGCAGGTCCTACTCTGGAAACACCATATATTTT. Translated: CASSRSYSGNTIYF.

The genes are TRBV6-6 and TRBJ1-5; 8 bases line up with TRBD1. The germline V gene has CDR1 MNHNY and CDR2 SVGAGI (reference sequence). V lost 3 bases and J lost 6; bases outside the gene matches: 4. This CDR3 spans 14 amino acids. The CDR3 spells CASSYQGAGQPQHF. The CDR3 coding sequence is TGTGCCAGCAGTTATCAGGGGGCGGGTCAGCCCCAGCATTTT.

This chain connects TRBV9 to TRBJ1-5; 10 bases are a match to TRBD1. The CDR3 spans 14 residues. Germline CDR1 reads SGDLS; CDR2 reads YYNGEE. Trimming took 4 bases from V and 4 from J; bases not matched to a gene: 2. This CDR3 reads CASSSGQGNQPQHF. DNA for the CDR3: TGTGCCAGCAGCTCGGGACAGGGGAATCAGCCCCAGCATTTT.

V and J are TRBV4-2 and TRBJ2-2; 7 nucleotides align to TRBD2. Germline V CDR1 and CDR2: LGHNA, YNFKEQ. The V gene end was trimmed by 2 bases and the J gene end by 0 bases; junction bases not matched to a gene: 3. CDR3 length: 16 amino acids. As DNA, the CDR3 is TGTGCCAGCAGCCAATTAGCGGGCGCGAACACCGGGGAGCTGTTTTTT. Translated: CASSQLAGANTGELFF.

The chain combines TRBV5-1 with TRBJ2-7; possibly TRBD1 for D (6 bases). CDR1 and CDR2 (germline): SGHRS, YFSETQ. The length of the CDR3 is 14 residues. Trimming shortened V by 4 bases and J by 2 bases, and 13 bases separated the two germline ends. The DNA of the CDR3 is TGCGCCAGCAGCCGGACCAGGGGAACCTACGAGCAGTACTTC. This sequence encodes CASSRTRGTYEQYF.